This T cell receptor (beta chain) was captured by sequencing in a study of blood T cells in healthy people across ages. The CDR3 consists of 14 residues. Germline V CDR1 and CDR2: DFQATT, SNEGSKA (reference sequence). Next came a second PCR, run for about 6 to 11 cycles, which used a sample-barcoded 5' primer along with a J-beta primer mix. TCRdb reanalysed the 5' RACE reads using MiXCR and keeps one entry per CDR3 protein. The table includes about 1.1 million distinct CDR3 sequences, around two fifths detected once. The receptor comes from a man aged 18 to 29 in good health. Specimen: blood. The genes are TRBV20-1 and TRBJ2-1; TRBD2 aligns across 10 bases. TRBJ2-7 explains the end of the DNA better; the J call may be wrong. The CDR3 reads CSTEQRGGYNEQYF. The CDR3 DNA reads as TGCAGCACTGAACAGCGGGGGGGGTACAATGAGCAGTACTTC.